One and the same sample provided the 29 T cell receptor beta chains below, sequenced in a study of T cell responses to AZD1222 COVID-19 vaccine. Using immunoSEQ multiplex PCR, the repertoire was profiled, and TCRdb retains in-frame clones only, with some absent. The sample yields roughly 99,000 clones, 89% seen once. This specimen was peripheral blood, taken on day 0 of AZD1222 vaccination. The source is an adult in good health.

The CDR3 protein is CASSFLGDSNQPQHF. In DNA form, the CDR3 reads TGCGCCAGCAGCTTTCTAGGAGATAGCAATCAGCCCCAGCATTTT. The chain carries TRBV5-1 and TRBJ1-5; D is ambiguous. Trimming shortened V by 2 bases and J by 0 bases, and 9 bases separated the two germline ends. In germline, CDR1 is SGHRS, CDR2 YFSETQ. The CDR3 totals 15 residues.

This sequence joins TRBV12-5 and TRBJ2-1; unclear D gene. V was clipped by 7 bases and J by 0 bases, with 13 bases between them. Germline CDR1 reads LGHNT; CDR2 reads FRNRAP. The CDR3 consists of 15 residues. CDR3 DNA: TGTGCTAGTGCCCCGGGCCGACCCTCCTACAATGAGCAGTTCTTC. Translated: CASAPGRPSYNEQFF. Using reference TRBV12-5 and TRBJ2-1 for the parts outside the CDR3, the full variable domain is DARVTQTPRHKVTEMGQEVTMRCQPILGHNTVFWYRQTMMQGLELLAYFRNRAPLDDSGMPKDRFSAEMPDATLATLKIQPSEPRDSAVYFCASAPGRPSYNEQFFGPGTRLTVL.

In nucleotides, the CDR3 is TGTGCCAGCAGTTCAGCAGACCCACCGGCGGGGACCGGGGAGCTGTTTTTT. It specifies CASSSADPPAGTGELFF. The chain combines TRBV28 with TRBJ2-2, with D possibly matching TRBD2 (6 bases). Trimming removed 4 bases from V and 5 bases from J, with 20 bases in between. CDR3 length equals 17 residues. The germline V gene has CDR1 MDHEN and CDR2 SYDVKM.

The CDR3 sequence: CASSIRSMGGNEQFF. The DNA of the CDR3 is TGTGCCAGCAGCATTCGGTCCATGGGGGGAAACGAGCAGTTCTTC. J is TRBJ2-1 and V is TRBV5-8; weak D call: TRBD2 (6 bases). CDR1 is SGHTS, CDR2 YDEGEE, per germline. Trimming stripped 4 bases from V and 10 bases from J, with 21 bases between. This CDR3 comprises 15 residues. Full variable domain (rest looked up from reference TRBV5-8 and TRBJ2-1): EAGVTQSPTHLIKTRGQQATLRCSPISGHTSVYWYQQALGLGLQFLLWYDEGEERNRGNFPPRFSGRQFPNYSSELNVNALELEDSALYLCASSIRSMGGNEQFFGPGTRLTVL.

This sequence joins TRBV3-1 (or the pseudogene TRBV3-2) and TRBJ2-1; D perhaps matches TRBD2 (5 bases). The CDR3 sequence is 15 residues long. With 1 base removed from V and 7 bases from J, the gap between germline ends came to 14 bases. The germline CDR1 and CDR2 sequences are LGHDT and YNNKEL (reference sequence). The CDR3 spells CASSQGVGESNEQFF. The CDR3 bases are TGTGCCAGCAGCCAAGGGGTGGGAGAATCGAATGAGCAGTTCTTC.

V and J are TRBV27 and TRBJ1-6; D is unresolved. Germline V lookup: CDR1 MNHEY, CDR2 SMNVEV (reference sequence). V lost 4 bases, J lost 9 bases, and 13 bases lay in between. The CDR3 is 14 residues long. This CDR3 is CASSSGLGSSPLHF. The CDR3 coding sequence is TGTGCCAGCAGTTCAGGATTAGGGTCTTCACCCCTCCACTTT.

V is TRBV18 and J is TRBJ1-1, with unresolved D. The CDR3 sequence is 15 residues long. Trimming removed 3 bases at V and 1 base at J, with 12 bases between. Looked up from germline, CDR1 is KGHSH and CDR2 is LQKENI. DNA of the CDR3: TGTGCCAGCTCACCCCTACAGCCCTCGAACACTGAAGCTTTCTTT. Amino acid sequence: CASSPLQPSNTEAFF.

The chain uses TRBV7-2 and TRBJ2-1; TRBD2 matches at 9 bases. The CDR3 sequence is 15 residues long. Germline assignment: CDR1 SGHTA and CDR2 FQGNSA. The ends lost 7 bases at V and 5 bases at J; junction bases unmatched: 9. The CDR3 protein is CASNLRAGGDNEQFF. For the CDR3, the DNA is TGTGCCAGCAACCTCCGGGCGGGAGGGGACAATGAGCAGTTCTTC.

The rearrangement joins TRBV28 to TRBJ2-7; 8 nucleotides agree with TRBD2. CDR3 size: 14 residues. V shed 5 bases, J shed 2 bases, and the junction held 5 bases outside the gene matches. Germline CDR1 reads MDHEN; CDR2 reads SYDVKM. The CDR3 sequence is CASSPTSDAYEQYF. The CDR3 DNA sequence: TGTGCCAGCAGTCCGACTAGCGACGCCTACGAGCAGTACTTC.

This clone was seen just once. The chain uses TRBV28 and TRBJ1-1, with D perhaps TRBD1 (6 bases). V was cut by 7 bases and J by 1 base, with 19 bases left in between. CDR3 size: 16 residues. CDR1 is MDHEN and CDR2 is SYDVKM in the germline V gene. The CDR3 sequence: CASNPYGGVRNTEAFF. The CDR3 bases are TGTGCCAGCAACCCCTACGGGGGCGTGAGGAACACTGAAGCTTTCTTT.

V gene TRBV3-1 (or the pseudogene TRBV3-2) combines with J gene TRBJ2-7, with no clear D. Looked up from germline, CDR1 is LGHDT and CDR2 is YNNKEL (reference sequence). Trimming removed 1 base at V and 1 base at J, with 5 bases between. The CDR3 runs to 13 residues. CDR3 nucleotide sequence: TGTGCCAGCAGCCAAGGAAAGTCCTACGAGCAGTACTTC. Amino acid sequence: CASSQGKSYEQYF.

This chain connects TRBV5-1 to TRBJ2-4; D not certain. Deletions cut 0 bases from V and 8 bases from J, with 12 bases between. Germline assignment: CDR1 SGHRS and CDR2 YFSETQ. The CDR3 extends over 14 amino acids. DNA of the CDR3: TGCGCCAGCAGCTTGGGGCAGACGTTTGACATTCAGTACTTC. Translation: CASSLGQTFDIQYF.

This chain uses TRBV12-3 or TRBV12-4 with TRBJ2-1; no reliable D call. The CDR3 has 11 residues. The ends were cut back, 3 bases at V and 7 bases at J, with 4 bases in the middle. Here the CDR3 reads CASSLSNEQFF. Here the CDR3 DNA reads TGTGCCAGCAGTTTGTCGAATGAGCAGTTCTTC.

This chain connects TRBV20-1 to TRBJ2-2, with D possibly being TRBD2 (5 bases). Trimming cost V 3 bases and J 6 bases, with 5 bases left between them. The CDR3 runs to 11 residues. The V gene's germline CDR1 is DFQATT and CDR2 SNEGSKA (reference sequence). The CDR3 sequence is CSARRAGELFF. The CDR3 DNA sequence: TGCAGTGCTAGGAGGGCCGGGGAGCTGTTTTTT.

V and J are TRBV3-1 (or the pseudogene TRBV3-2) and TRBJ2-2; D perhaps matches TRBD2 (6 bases). This CDR3 contains 14 residues. V was shortened by 4 bases and J by 6 bases, with 12 bases between the two germline ends. Germline V CDR1 and CDR2: LGHDT, YNNKEL (reference sequence). The CDR3 nucleotides are TGTGCCAGCAGCCCATCTAGCGAGGCCGGGGAGCTGTTTTTT. The encoded protein is CASSPSSEAGELFF.

There are a few counts of this clone. The chain has TRBV29-1 and TRBJ2-5, with 13 bases matching TRBD2. The CDR3 extends over 14 amino acids. Germline V CDR1 and CDR2: SQVTM, ANQGSEA. V was clipped by 5 bases and J by 5 bases; unmatched bases: 5. The CDR3 reads CSVSGTSGTETQYF. As DNA, the CDR3 is TGCAGCGTTTCAGGGACTAGCGGGACTGAGACCCAGTACTTC.

The chain joins TRBV4-3 to TRBJ2-1; 7 nucleotides align to TRBD2. This CDR3 comprises 14 residues. Germline CDR1 is LGHNA and CDR2 is YSLEER. Trimming took 0 bases from V and 5 from J; bases not matched to a gene: 1. CDR3 in DNA: TGCGCCAGCAGCCAAGAAGGGACTAACAATGAGCAGTTCTTC. This gives the protein CASSQEGTNNEQFF.

The rearrangement joins TRBV5-6 to TRBJ2-1; TRBD2 aligns across 7 bases. The CDR3 has 15 amino acids. Germline V CDR1 and CDR2: SGHDT, YYEEEE. The junction had 7 bases not matched to a gene; V was cut back by 0 bases and J by 7 bases. DNA for the CDR3: TGTGCCAGCAGCTTGGGAACAGCGGGATTGAATGAGCAGTTCTTC. This gives the protein CASSLGTAGLNEQFF.

The chain carries TRBV10-3 and TRBJ2-2; TRBD2 agrees at 9 bases. V trimming: 6 bases; J trimming: 4 bases; junction bases outside the gene matches: 15. CDR1 and CDR2 from the germline V gene are ENHRY and SYGVKD. The CDR3 contains 18 residues. The CDR3 spells CAIRGIAGELTLTGELFF. Here the CDR3 DNA reads TGTGCCATCAGGGGGATAGCGGGAGAGCTTACTCTCACCGGGGAGCTGTTTTTT.

The chain carries TRBV5-6 and TRBJ2-7; D gene uncertain. The CDR3 length is 14 residues. The germline CDR1 and CDR2 sequences are SGHDT and YYEEEE. Trimming took 3 bases from V and 0 from J, leaving 10 bases between them. The DNA for the CDR3 is TGTGCCAGCAGCTCGAGGAGAGGCTCCTACGAGCAGTACTTC. Translation: CASSSRRGSYEQYF. The variable domain in full, with the rest retrieved from reference TRBV5-6 and TRBJ2-7, is DAGVTQSPTHLIKTRGQQVTLRCSPKSGHDTVSWYQQALGQGPQFIFQYYEEEERQRGNFPDRFSGHQFPNYSSELNVNALLLGDSALYLCASSSRRGSYEQYFGPGTRLTVT.

J is TRBJ1-2 and V is TRBV3-1 (or the pseudogene TRBV3-2); no definite D call. Between the trimmed V and J ends, which lost 4 bases and 2 bases, there was a span of 14 bases. CDR1 is LGHDT and CDR2 is YNNKEL in the germline V gene (reference sequence). CDR3 size: 15 residues. CDR3 coding DNA: TGTGCCAGCAGCCGTACGGACGGAGGGAACTATGGCTACACCTTC. It translates to CASSRTDGGNYGYTF.

This sequence joins TRBV28 and TRBJ2-7; D is ambiguous. Trimming removed 5 bases from V and 0 bases from J, with 17 bases in between. Germline V gene data show CDR1 as MDHEN and CDR2 as SYDVKM. The CDR3 is made up of 16 amino acids. The CDR3, as DNA: TGTGCCAGCAGTCCGACCCATCTGGGAAGCTCCTACGAGCAGTACTTC. It specifies CASSPTHLGSSYEQYF.

The V call is TRBV3-1 (or the pseudogene TRBV3-2), the J call TRBJ2-7; no firm D call. The CDR3 is 15 residues long. The germline V gene encodes CDR1 LGHDT and CDR2 YNNKEL (reference sequence). The V end lost 2 bases, the J end lost 0 bases, and 11 bases lay between the germline ends. In DNA, the CDR3 is TGTGCCAGCAGCCAATCAGGACCGAGCTCCTACGAGCAGTACTTC. Amino acid sequence: CASSQSGPSSYEQYF.

The genes are TRBV5-1 and TRBJ2-2; possible D gene TRBD2, 6 bases. Deletions cut 0 bases from V and 5 bases from J, with 14 bases between. From germline, CDR1 is SGHRS and CDR2 YFSETQ. The CDR3 is 16 amino acids. CDR3 bases: TGCGCCAGCAGCTTGGGGAGGGTTGGAGGAACCGGGGAGCTGTTTTTT. It specifies CASSLGRVGGTGELFF.

The rearrangement joins TRBV9 to TRBJ1-1; weak D call: TRBD1 (5 bases). V was shortened by 4 bases and J by 3 bases, with 16 bases between the two germline ends. The germline CDR1 and CDR2 sequences are SGDLS and YYNGEE. The CDR3 has 15 amino acids. In DNA form, the CDR3 reads TGTGCCAGCAGCCCCTGGGGAGTGGGGGACACTGAAGCTTTCTTT. It translates to CASSPWGVGDTEAFF.

This rearrangement joins TRBV6-6 to TRBJ1-5; D is unclear. Germline CDR1 is MNHNY and CDR2 is SVGAGI (reference sequence). The V end lost 2 bases, the J end lost 3 bases, and 14 bases lay between the germline ends. The CDR3 has 16 amino acids. The CDR3 sequence: CASSYPEGANNQPQHF. Here the CDR3 DNA reads TGTGCCAGCAGTTACCCTGAGGGAGCGAACAATCAGCCCCAGCATTTT.

V usage is TRBV6-1 and J usage is TRBJ2-7; 9 nucleotides align to TRBD1. Losses at the gene ends were 0 bases for V and 2 bases for J; bases not matched to a gene: 8. Germline loops: CDR1 MNHNS, CDR2 SASEGT. This CDR3 region has 17 residues. The CDR3 DNA reads TGTGCCAGCAGTGAAGCTGGGACAGGGTTTACCACCTACGAGCAGTACTTC. Protein: CASSEAGTGFTTYEQYF.

This clone was seen more than once but under ten times. The CDR3 reads CASSLAGTYNEQFF. CDR3 in DNA: TGTGCCAGCAGCTTAGCAGGGACCTACAATGAGCAGTTCTTC. This sequence joins TRBV11-2 and TRBJ2-1; D perhaps matches TRBD1 (5 bases). Germline CDR1 reads SGHAT; CDR2 reads FQNNGV. Trimming cost V 1 base and J 2 bases, with 6 bases left between them. The CDR3 spans 14 residues.

The chain joins TRBV7-9 to TRBJ1-2; D not resolved. The ends were cut back, 0 bases at V and 1 base at J, with 0 bases in the middle. There are 12 residues in the CDR3. The germline CDR1 and CDR2 sequences are SEHNR and FQNEAQ (reference sequence). The DNA for the CDR3 is TGTGCCAGCAGCTTAGCTAACTATGGCTACACCTTC. Translating it yields CASSLANYGYTF.